This passage covers 3 T cell receptor beta chains from one sample sequenced in a study of T cells expressing NK-cell markers. Using the 5' RACE reads, TCRdb records one entry per CDR3 protein without DNA. This sample's table reports a few hundred thousand distinct CDR3 sequences. Sequenced: blood T cells: a sorted CD56 or NKG2C T cell subset, CD4+ or CD8+ T cells, or bulk PBMC T cells (not recorded which). These TCRs come from a man between 18 and 35 years old in good health.

The genes are TRBV29-1 and TRBJ2-1. Germline assignment: CDR1 SQVTM and CDR2 ANQGSEA. The CDR3 has 14 amino acids. CDR3 sequence reads: CSVVWIGSYNEQFF.

The V and J genes are TRBV10-3 and TRBJ1-5; TCRdb designates TRBD1, a call that cannot be tested without DNA. Germline CDR1 ENHRY, CDR2 SYGVKD. This CDR3 spans 14 amino acids. Here the CDR3 reads CAISEGTGNQPQHF.

The chain is built from TRBV19 and TRBJ1-6. The germline V gene has CDR1 LNHDA and CDR2 SQIVND (reference sequence). The CDR3 has 16 residues. This CDR3 is CASSIGGSSYNSPLHF.